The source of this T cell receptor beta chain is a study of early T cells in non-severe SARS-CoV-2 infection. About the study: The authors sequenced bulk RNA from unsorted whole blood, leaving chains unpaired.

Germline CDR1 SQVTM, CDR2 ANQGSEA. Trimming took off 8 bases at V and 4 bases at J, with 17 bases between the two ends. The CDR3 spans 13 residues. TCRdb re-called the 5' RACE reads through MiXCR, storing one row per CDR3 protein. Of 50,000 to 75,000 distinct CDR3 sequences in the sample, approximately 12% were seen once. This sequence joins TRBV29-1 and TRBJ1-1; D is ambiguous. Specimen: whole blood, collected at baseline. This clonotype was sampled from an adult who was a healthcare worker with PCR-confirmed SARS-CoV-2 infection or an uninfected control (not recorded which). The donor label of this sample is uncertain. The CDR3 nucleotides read TGCAGCTTCCACCTGGTCTGGAGCACTGAAGCTTTCTTT. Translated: CSFHLVWSTEAFF.